This entry lists 5 T cell receptor beta chains sequenced from one sample in a study of T cells in Graves' hyperthyroidism and ophthalmopathy (dated by TCRdb to between 2018 and 2021). The library was generated by multiplex PCR. The sequencer listed for this sample is Illumina HiSeq 2000. Amplification of TCR beta CDR3 regions was carried out from RNA transcripts. The first round of RT-PCR for the TCR CDR3 was performed with the HTBI primer set and the Qiagen OneStep RT-PCR kit. In TCRdb, the public reads were trimmed at Q25 with fastp and aligned with MiXCR, with productive beta chains retained. Each entry merges the rows of one CDR3 protein and shows their most common DNA and genes. This sample is represented by under 400,000 distinct CDR3 sequences; roughly 20% of them were singletons. The ten largest clones take up approximately 49% of the sample. The sample taken for sequencing was blood. The source of these receptors is a woman between 50 and 59 years old with Graves' hyperthyroidism.

V gene TRBV12-3 or TRBV12-4 combines with J gene TRBJ1-6; D gene ambiguous. V was pared by 6 bases and J by 11 bases, with 11 bases between. This CDR3 comprises 12 residues. This CDR3 reads CASSPGYPPLHF. In DNA form, the CDR3 reads TGTGCCAGCAGCCCGGGATACCCACCCCTCCACTTT.

This clonotype has ten or more counts. V gene TRBV6-1 combines with J gene TRBJ1-1; D possibly corresponds to TRBD1 (5 bases). V lost 8 bases and J 2 bases, leaving 24 bases between the germline ends. From germline, CDR1 is MNHNS and CDR2 SASEGT. The CDR3 loop spans 17 amino acids. The CDR3 sequence is CASSTYRFFERNTEAFF. The CDR3 coding sequence is TGTGCCAGCTCGACCTACAGGTTCTTCGAGAGAAACACTGAAGCTTTCTTT.

The table lists this clonotype with a few counts. The chain employs TRBV2 and TRBJ1-5; tentative D call: TRBD1 (6 bases). The V end was cut by 7 bases, the J end by 0 bases, with 13 bases between. The CDR3 spans 15 residues. Germline CDR1 SNHLY, CDR2 FYNNEI. The CDR3 sequence is CASTRDTSSNQPQHF. CDR3 bases: TGTGCCAGCACTCGGGACACCTCTAGCAATCAGCCCCAGCATTTT.

The genes are TRBV19 and TRBJ2-2; no reliable D call. V was trimmed by 4 bases and J by 4 bases, leaving 4 bases between them. Germline lookup yields CDR1 LNHDA and CDR2 SQIVND (reference sequence). The CDR3 has 12 amino acids. The CDR3 nucleotides are TGTGCCAGTAGTAAATTCACCGGGGAGCTGTTTTTT. Protein sequence: CASSKFTGELFF.

This clonotype appeared a few times. The J gene is TRBJ1-1, the V gene TRBV10-2; D gene ambiguous. This CDR3 spans 14 amino acids. CDR1 and CDR2 from the germline V gene are WSHSY and SAAADI. The V gene lost 5 bases and the J gene lost 4 bases, with 14 bases spanning the gap. This CDR3 is CASSSGRIGTEAFF. In DNA, the CDR3 is TGCGCCAGCAGTTCCGGACGGATTGGCACTGAAGCTTTCTTT.